The clone carrying this T cell receptor beta chain has at least ten counts. The sample is drawn from a study of T cells in Graves' hyperthyroidism and ophthalmopathy. The source material, RNA transcripts, was used to amplify TCR beta CDR3 regions. HTBI primers drove first-round RT-PCR of the TCR CDR3. TCRdb re-called the multiplex PCR reads through MiXCR, storing one row per CDR3 protein. Among a few hundred thousand distinct CDR3 sequences listed, 14% to 15% were seen once. This receptor was obtained from a woman in her 30s with Graves' hyperthyroidism. Sequencing was performed on blood.

The CDR3 nucleotides read TGTGCCAGCAGTTTACACGGGGGAGAGACCCAGTACTTC. It translates to CASSLHGGETQYF. The rearrangement uses TRBV12-3 or TRBV12-4 and TRBJ2-5; perhaps TRBD2 as D (6 bases). This CDR3 is 13 amino acids long. Trimming left V 2 bases short and J 4 bases short, with 8 bases between.